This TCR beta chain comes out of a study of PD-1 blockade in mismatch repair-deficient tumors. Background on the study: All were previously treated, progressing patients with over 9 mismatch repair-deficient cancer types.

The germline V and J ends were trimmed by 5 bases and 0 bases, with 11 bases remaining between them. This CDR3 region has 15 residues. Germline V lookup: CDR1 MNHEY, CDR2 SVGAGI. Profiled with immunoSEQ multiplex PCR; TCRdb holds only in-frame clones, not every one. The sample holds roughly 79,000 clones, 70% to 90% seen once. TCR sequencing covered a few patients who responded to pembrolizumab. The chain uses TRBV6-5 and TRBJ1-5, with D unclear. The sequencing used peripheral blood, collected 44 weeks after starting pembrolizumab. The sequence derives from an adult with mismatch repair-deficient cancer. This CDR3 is CASSPDPYSNQPQHF. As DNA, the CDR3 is TGTGCCAGCAGTCCCGACCCCTATAGCAATCAGCCCCAGCATTTT.